The next 19 T cell receptor beta chains were all read from a single sample in a study of blood T cell repertoires in COVID-19. Produced via immunoSEQ multiplex PCR; TCRdb's table is partial and in-frame only. There are roughly 210,000 clones in the sample; 87% occur only once, and 7.2% lies in the top ten. The specimen was PBMCs or T cells enriched from blood (not recorded which). These receptors were collected from a man aged 30 to 39 in a cohort exposed to, infected with or recovered from COVID-19 (not recorded which).

The chain employs TRBV11-2 and TRBJ2-5; maybe TRBD2 (6 bases). Germline V gene data show CDR1 as SGHAT and CDR2 as FQNNGV. CDR3 length equals 14 residues. The germline V and J ends were trimmed by 1 base and 6 bases, with 12 bases remaining between them. The CDR3 DNA is TGTGCCAGCAGCTTAGCTGCGGGAAGTAAGACCCAGTACTTC. It translates to CASSLAAGSKTQYF.

This CDR3 reads CASSVGGQVQETQYF. The CDR3 DNA reads as TGTGCCAGCAGCGTAGGGGGACAGGTACAAGAGACCCAGTACTTC. This rearrangement joins TRBV9 to TRBJ2-5; 8 bases are a match to TRBD1. With V trimmed by 0 bases and J by 2 bases, 3 bases remained unmatched. Per the germline V gene, CDR1 is SGDLS and CDR2 is YYNGEE. The CDR3 covers 15 residues.

This chain joins TRBV28 and TRBJ2-4; TRBD1 matches at 9 bases. The CDR3 is 17 residues long. V trimming: 4 bases; J trimming: 4 bases; junction bases outside the gene matches: 11. CDR1 is MDHEN, CDR2 SYDVKM, per germline. DNA for the CDR3: TGTGCCAGCAGTTCCGCGGGACAGGGAATGGTAAAAAACATTCAGTACTTC. Translation gives CASSSAGQGMVKNIQYF.

The J gene is TRBJ2-1, the V gene TRBV4-1, with 11 nucleotides matching TRBD2. Germline V lookup: CDR1 MGHRA, CDR2 YSYEKL. The CDR3 contains 15 residues. Unmatched junction bases numbered 4, after V lost 6 bases and J lost 3 bases. CDR3 sequence reads: CASSLSGRGYNEQFF. The CDR3 bases are TGCGCCAGCAGTCTTAGCGGGAGGGGCTACAATGAGCAGTTCTTC.

This chain connects TRBV18 to TRBJ1-4; unclear D gene. The CDR3 contains 14 residues. The germline V gene encodes CDR1 KGHSH and CDR2 LQKENI. The V end was cut by 3 bases, the J end by 8 bases, with 13 bases between. The CDR3 DNA reads as TGTGCCAGCTCACCCCTGGCGGGGTGGGAAAAACTGTTTTTT. Translating gives CASSPLAGWEKLFF.

The gene calls are TRBV19 and TRBJ1-4, with a possible D match to TRBD1 (6 bases). CDR1 and CDR2 (germline): LNHDA, SQIVND (reference sequence). The CDR3 is 18 amino acids. V gave up 5 bases and J gave up 2 bases, with 21 bases separating them. The CDR3 sequence is CASSPFRGGMATNEKLFF. The CDR3 coding sequence is TGTGCCAGTAGTCCATTCAGGGGAGGGATGGCGACTAATGAAAAACTGTTTTTT. The whole variable domain, filled in from reference TRBV19 and TRBJ1-4, reads DGGITQSPKYLFRKEGQNVTLSCEQNLNHDAMYWYRQDPGQGLRLIYYSQIVNDFQKGDIAEGYSVSREKKESFPLTVTSAQKNPTAFYLCASSPFRGGMATNEKLFFGSGTQLSVL.

This sequence joins TRBV7-3 and TRBJ2-7, with 9 bases lining up with TRBD2. The CDR3 consists of 14 residues. With V trimmed by 7 bases and J by 2 bases, 6 bases remained unmatched. In germline, CDR1 is SGHTA, CDR2 FQGTGA. DNA of the CDR3: TGTGCCAGCACAGGCCTAGCGGGGACCTACGAGCAGTACTTC. This encodes CASTGLAGTYEQYF.

Written as DNA, the CDR3 is TGTGCCATCAGTGAGTCTTCCCACCTTATAAGACAGGACTCCTACGAGCAGTACTTC. It translates to CAISESSHLIRQDSYEQYF. The chain employs TRBV10-3 and TRBJ2-7; D is possibly TRBD1 (6 bases). Germline assignment: CDR1 ENHRY and CDR2 SYGVKD. Trimming stripped 0 bases from V and 0 bases from J, with 21 bases between. CDR3 length: 19 residues.

The J gene is TRBJ2-1, the V gene TRBV2, with 13 bases lining up with TRBD2. Germline assignment: CDR1 SNHLY and CDR2 FYNNEI. The V segment lost 10 bases and the J segment 0 bases; nucleotides outside the gene matches: 15. This CDR3 region has 19 residues. The CDR3 protein is CATPPPGLAGPSSYNEQFF. DNA for the CDR3: TGTGCCACCCCTCCCCCGGGACTAGCGGGGCCAAGCTCCTACAATGAGCAGTTCTTC.

As concerns this clone: In the same sample, other DNA sequences code for this CDR3. The chain couples TRBV12-3 or TRBV12-4 to TRBJ2-1; D unresolved. V was clipped by 5 bases and J by 7 bases, with 6 bases between them. This CDR3 comprises 11 residues. CDR3 loop: CASSPLNEQFF. The CDR3 bases are TGTGCCAGCAGTCCCCTAAATGAGCAGTTCTTC.

V gene TRBV18 combines with J gene TRBJ2-2, with 13 positions matching TRBD2. Unmatched junction bases numbered 12, after V lost 3 bases and J lost 5 bases. The germline V gene encodes CDR1 KGHSH and CDR2 LQKENI. This CDR3 is built from 19 residues. DNA for the CDR3: TGTGCCAGCTCACCTACGGGGACTAGCGGGATCAGTGGGACCGGGGAGCTGTTTTTT. Protein sequence: CASSPTGTSGISGTGELFF.

This clone occurred a few times. The chain has TRBV9 and TRBJ1-2, with 9 positions matching TRBD1. CDR3 size: 13 residues. CDR1 and CDR2 from the germline V gene are SGDLS and YYNGEE. V lost 4 bases, J lost 5 bases, and 3 bases stayed unmatched. CDR3 nucleotide sequence: TGTGCCAGCAGCAATGGACAGGGGTATGGCTACACCTTC. Its translation: CASSNGQGYGYTF.

The chain has TRBV9 and TRBJ1-1, with 10 bases lining up with TRBD1. The germline V gene encodes CDR1 SGDLS and CDR2 YYNGEE. The CDR3 is 15 residues long. With 3 bases clipped from V and 4 bases from J, the junction kept 6 bases outside the gene matches. The CDR3 spells CASSDPGTGATEAFF. CDR3 coding DNA: TGTGCCAGCAGCGACCCCGGGACAGGGGCCACTGAAGCTTTCTTT.

The chain recombines TRBV4-1 with TRBJ1-2; 9 bases map to TRBD1. The length of the CDR3 is 16 residues. The V gene end was trimmed by 6 bases and the J gene end by 0 bases; junction bases not matched to a gene: 8. Germline assignment: CDR1 MGHRA and CDR2 YSYEKL. The CDR3 DNA reads TGCGCCAGCAGTTGGACAGGGGCGGAAGCTAACTATGGCTACACCTTC. This gives the protein CASSWTGAEANYGYTF.

The CDR3, as DNA: TGTGCCAGCAGCTTCGGCAGGGGGAACACTGAAGCTTTCTTT. Amino acids: CASSFGRGNTEAFF. The chain joins TRBV3-1 (or the pseudogene TRBV3-2) to TRBJ1-1, with D possibly TRBD1 on 6 matching bases. Per germline, CDR1 LGHDT and CDR2 YNNKEL (reference sequence). The CDR3 has 14 residues. Trimming removed 5 bases from V and 1 base from J, with 11 bases in between.

This clone was detected a few times. The CDR3 nucleotides read TGCGCCAGCAGCCCCGGGACAGGGAGCACCGGGGAGCTGTTTTTT. Protein sequence: CASSPGTGSTGELFF. The J gene is TRBJ2-2, the V gene TRBV5-1, with 9 bases matching TRBD1. The CDR3 spans 15 residues. From germline, CDR1 is SGHRS and CDR2 YFSETQ. V dropped 4 bases and J dropped 4; count of bases not matched to a gene: 5. Together with reference TRBV5-1 and TRBJ2-2, the CDR3 gives the full variable domain: KAGVTQTPRYLIKTRGQQVTLSCSPISGHRSVSWYQQTPGQGLQFLFEYFSETQRNKGNFPGRFSGRQFSNSRSEMNVSTLELGDSALYLCASSPGTGSTGELFFGEGSRLTVL.

The CDR3 bases are TGTGCCAGCAGCCTCCGGACAGGGGTCGGGGGCGGTAATGGCTACACCTTC. This codes for CASSLRTGVGGGNGYTF. The chain is built from TRBV3-1 (or the pseudogene TRBV3-2) and TRBJ1-2; TRBD1 matches 9 bases. The V gene end was trimmed by 4 bases and the J gene end by 6 bases; junction bases not matched to a gene: 15. CDR3 length equals 17 residues. Germline lookup yields CDR1 LGHDT and CDR2 YNNKEL (reference sequence).

For the CDR3, the DNA is TGCGCCAGCCGCCTTGGCGGGGATACGCAGTATTTT. Translation gives CASRLGGDTQYF. The gene calls are TRBV5-1 and TRBJ2-3, with TRBD2 as a possible D gene (5 bases). Germline CDR1 is SGHRS and CDR2 is YFSETQ. CDR3 size: 12 residues. V lost 7 bases and J 6 bases, leaving 12 bases between the germline ends.

This chain joins TRBV28 and TRBJ1-6; D is perhaps TRBD1 (5 bases). The CDR3 consists of 16 residues. Germline V lookup: CDR1 MDHEN, CDR2 SYDVKM. The V end was cut by 7 bases, the J end by 8 bases, with 21 bases between. CDR3 residues: CASNKEGVGMDSPLHF. CDR3 sequence (DNA): TGTGCCAGCAACAAGGAAGGGGTCGGAATGGATTCACCCCTCCACTTT.